The T cell receptor (beta chain) under discussion was sequenced for a study of blood T cell repertoires in COVID-19. Looking at the study overall: COVID-19 samples collected from the United States, Italy and Spain covered acute and convalescent phases. The cDNA or gDNA used as material had been derived from T cells, B-cell-depleted T cells, or PBMCs.

As processed by the authors: Amplification of reference gene primers was used by the study to estimate nucleated cell counts. The assay was immunoSEQ multiplex PCR, and TCRdb's table has in-frame clones only and misses some. The DNA gave D and trimming, while V, J and clone size come from that table. The table shows tens of thousands of clones, with 70% to 80% occurring only once. Losses at the gene ends were 8 bases for V and 5 bases for J; bases not matched to a gene: 9. The CDR3 totals 15 residues. The germline gives CDR1 MNHEY, CDR2 SMNVEV (reference sequence). This receptor was taken from a man aged 55 to 70 with active or convalescent COVID-19. The rearrangement links TRBV27 to TRBJ2-5; 12 nucleotides line up with TRBD2. The sequencing sample was made of peripheral blood. The CDR3 spells CASSPSGGAWETQYF. DNA for the CDR3: TGTGCCAGCTCTCCTAGCGGGGGGGCGTGGGAGACCCAGTACTTC.